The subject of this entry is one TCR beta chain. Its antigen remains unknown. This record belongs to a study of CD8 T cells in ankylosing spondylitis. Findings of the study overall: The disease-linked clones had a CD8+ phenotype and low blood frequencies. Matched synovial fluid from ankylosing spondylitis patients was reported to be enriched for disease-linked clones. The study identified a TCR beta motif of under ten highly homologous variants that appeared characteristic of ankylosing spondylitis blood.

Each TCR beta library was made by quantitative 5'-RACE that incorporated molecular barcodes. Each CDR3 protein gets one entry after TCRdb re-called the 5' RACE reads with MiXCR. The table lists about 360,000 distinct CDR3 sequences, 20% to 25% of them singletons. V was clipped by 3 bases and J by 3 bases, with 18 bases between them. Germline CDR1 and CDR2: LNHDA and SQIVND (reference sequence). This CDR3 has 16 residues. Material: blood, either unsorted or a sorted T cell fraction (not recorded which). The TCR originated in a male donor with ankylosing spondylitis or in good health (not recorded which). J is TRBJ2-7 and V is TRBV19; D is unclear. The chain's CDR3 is CASSIGTEIESYEQYF. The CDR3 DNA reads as TGTGCCAGTAGTATTGGCACAGAGATAGAAAGCTACGAGCAGTACTTC.